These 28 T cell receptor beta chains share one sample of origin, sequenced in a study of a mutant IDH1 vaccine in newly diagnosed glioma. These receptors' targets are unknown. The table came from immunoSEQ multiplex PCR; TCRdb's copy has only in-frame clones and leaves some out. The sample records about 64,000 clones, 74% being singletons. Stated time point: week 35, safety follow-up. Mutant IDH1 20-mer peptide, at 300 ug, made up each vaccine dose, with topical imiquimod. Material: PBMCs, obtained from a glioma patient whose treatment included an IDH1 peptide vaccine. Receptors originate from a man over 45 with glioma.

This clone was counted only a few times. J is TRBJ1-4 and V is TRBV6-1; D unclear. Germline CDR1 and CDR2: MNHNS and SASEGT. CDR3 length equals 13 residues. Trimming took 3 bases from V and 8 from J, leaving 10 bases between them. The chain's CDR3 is CASSDTQREKLFF. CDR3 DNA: TGTGCCAGCAGTGACACCCAGCGGGAAAAACTGTTTTTT.

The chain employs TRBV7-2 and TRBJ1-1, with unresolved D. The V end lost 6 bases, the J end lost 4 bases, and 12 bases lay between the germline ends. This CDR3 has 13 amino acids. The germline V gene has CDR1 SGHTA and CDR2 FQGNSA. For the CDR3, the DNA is TGTGCCAGCAGTAGGGCCTTCGGCACTGAAGCTTTCTTT. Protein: CASSRAFGTEAFF.

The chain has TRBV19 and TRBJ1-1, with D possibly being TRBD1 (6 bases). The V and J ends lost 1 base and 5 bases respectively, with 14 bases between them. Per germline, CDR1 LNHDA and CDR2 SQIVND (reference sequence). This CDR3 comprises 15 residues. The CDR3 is CASSIATGARTEAFF. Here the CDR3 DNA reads TGTGCCAGTAGTATAGCCACGGGGGCTAGGACTGAAGCTTTCTTT.

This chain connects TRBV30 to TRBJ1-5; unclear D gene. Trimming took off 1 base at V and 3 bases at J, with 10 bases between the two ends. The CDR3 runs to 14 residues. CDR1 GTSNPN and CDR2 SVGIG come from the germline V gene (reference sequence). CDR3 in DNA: TGTGCCTGGAGTGATCAACAGCCCAATCAGCCCCAGCATTTT. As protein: CAWSDQQPNQPQHF.

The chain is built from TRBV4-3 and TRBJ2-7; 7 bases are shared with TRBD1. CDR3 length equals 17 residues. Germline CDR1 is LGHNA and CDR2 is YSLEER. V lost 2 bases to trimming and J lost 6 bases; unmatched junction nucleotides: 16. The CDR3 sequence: CASSQLVDRTGQIEQYF. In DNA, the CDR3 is TGCGCCAGCAGCCAACTAGTGGACAGGACAGGACAAATCGAGCAGTACTTC.

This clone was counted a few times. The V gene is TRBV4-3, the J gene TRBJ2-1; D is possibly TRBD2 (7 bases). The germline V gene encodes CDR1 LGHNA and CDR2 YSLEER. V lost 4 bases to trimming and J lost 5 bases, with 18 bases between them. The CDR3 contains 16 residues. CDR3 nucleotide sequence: TGCGCCAGCAGCCCCTCTCCCGGCGGGGGCAACAATGAGCAGTTCTTC. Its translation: CASSPSPGGGNNEQFF.

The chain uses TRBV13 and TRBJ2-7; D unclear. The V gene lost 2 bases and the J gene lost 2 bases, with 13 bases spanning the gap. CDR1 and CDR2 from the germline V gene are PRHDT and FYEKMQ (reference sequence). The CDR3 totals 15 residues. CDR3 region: CASSLKIRGTYEQYF. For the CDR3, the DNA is TGTGCCAGCAGCTTAAAAATAAGAGGAACCTACGAGCAGTACTTC. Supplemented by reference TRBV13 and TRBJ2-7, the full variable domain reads AAGVIQSPRHLIKEKRETATLKCYPIPRHDTVYWYQQGPGQDPQFLISFYEKMQSDKGSIPDRFSAQQFSDYHSELNMSSLELGDSALYFCASSLKIRGTYEQYFGPGTRLTVT.

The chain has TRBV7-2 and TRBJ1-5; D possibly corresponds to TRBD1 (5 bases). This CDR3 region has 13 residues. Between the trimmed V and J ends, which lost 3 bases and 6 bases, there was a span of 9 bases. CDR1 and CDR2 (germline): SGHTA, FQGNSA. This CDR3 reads CASSFGGGQPQHF. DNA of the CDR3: TGTGCCAGCAGCTTTGGTGGGGGTCAGCCCCAGCATTTT.

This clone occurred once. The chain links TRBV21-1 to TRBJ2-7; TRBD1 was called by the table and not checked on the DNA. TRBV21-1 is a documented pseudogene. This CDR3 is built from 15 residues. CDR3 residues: CASSKAVRQHYEQYF. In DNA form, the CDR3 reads TGTGCCAGCAGCAAAGCGGTGAGACAGCACTACGAGCAGTACTTC.

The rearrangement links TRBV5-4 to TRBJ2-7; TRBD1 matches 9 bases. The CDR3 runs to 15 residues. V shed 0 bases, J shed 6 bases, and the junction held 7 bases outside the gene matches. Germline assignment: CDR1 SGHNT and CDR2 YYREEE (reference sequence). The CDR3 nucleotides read TGTGCCAGCAGCTTGGGTGACAGGGGGTTTCTCGAGCAGTACTTC. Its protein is CASSLGDRGFLEQYF.

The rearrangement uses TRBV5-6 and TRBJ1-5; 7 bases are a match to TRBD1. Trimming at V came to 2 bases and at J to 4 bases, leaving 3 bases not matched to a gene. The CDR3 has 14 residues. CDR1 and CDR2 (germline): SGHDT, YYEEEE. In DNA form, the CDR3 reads TGTGCCAGCAGCTTCAGGGACAGAAATCAGCCCCAGCATTTT. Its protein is CASSFRDRNQPQHF.

The CDR3 loop reads CASWGGDSPDTQYF. The CDR3 DNA sequence: TGTGCCAGTTGGGGGGGGGATTCCCCAGATACGCAGTATTTT. This chain links TRBV5-4 with TRBJ2-3; 7 bases fit TRBD2. Trimming at V came to 8 bases and at J to 4 bases, leaving 10 bases not matched to a gene. CDR1 SGHNT and CDR2 YYREEE come from the germline V gene (reference sequence). The CDR3 runs to 14 residues.

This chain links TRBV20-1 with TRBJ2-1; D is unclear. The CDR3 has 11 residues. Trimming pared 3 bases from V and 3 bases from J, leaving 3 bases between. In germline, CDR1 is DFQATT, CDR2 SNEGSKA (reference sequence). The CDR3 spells CSASHYNEQFF. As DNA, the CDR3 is TGCAGTGCTAGTCACTACAATGAGCAGTTCTTC.

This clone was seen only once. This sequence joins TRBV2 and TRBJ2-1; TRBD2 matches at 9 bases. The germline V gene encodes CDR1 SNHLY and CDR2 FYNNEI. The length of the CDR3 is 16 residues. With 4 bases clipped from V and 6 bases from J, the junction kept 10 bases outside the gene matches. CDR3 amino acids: CASSVEGLARRNEQFF. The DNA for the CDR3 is TGTGCCAGCAGTGTGGAAGGACTAGCGAGGCGCAATGAGCAGTTCTTC. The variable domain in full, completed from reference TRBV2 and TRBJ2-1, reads EPEVTQTPSHQVTQMGQEVILRCVPISNHLYFYWYRQILGQKVEFLVSFYNNEISEKSEIFDDQFSVERPDGSNFTLKIRSTKLEDSAMYFCASSVEGLARRNEQFFGPGTRLTVL.

This chain's CDR3 is CASSGGGTYGYTF. CDR3 DNA sequence: TGTGCCAGCAGTGGGGGGGGGACCTATGGCTACACCTTC. J is TRBJ1-2 and V is TRBV2; possibly TRBD1 for D (5 bases). From germline, CDR1 is SNHLY and CDR2 FYNNEI. The V end was cut by 4 bases, the J end by 4 bases, with 10 bases between. The CDR3 has 13 amino acids.

This CDR3 is CASSPADTQYF. In DNA form, the CDR3 reads TGTGCCAGCAGTCCAGCAGATACGCAGTATTTT. This sequence joins TRBV25-1 and TRBJ2-3; D remains ambiguous. CDR1 and CDR2 (germline): MGHDK, SYGVNS. Trimming removed 5 bases at V and 4 bases at J, with 4 bases between. This CDR3 has 11 amino acids.

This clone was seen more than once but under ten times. The CDR3 sequence is CASSQDRGLAESPWGTGELFF. The CDR3 region has the DNA TGCGCCAGCAGCCAAGATAGGGGACTAGCGGAATCGCCGTGGGGTACCGGGGAGCTGTTTTTT. The V call is TRBV4-3, the J call TRBJ2-2; 11 nucleotides line up with TRBD2. This CDR3 is built from 21 residues. The trim removed 0 bases at V and 5 bases at J, leaving 17 bases unmatched. CDR1 is LGHNA and CDR2 is YSLEER in the germline V gene.

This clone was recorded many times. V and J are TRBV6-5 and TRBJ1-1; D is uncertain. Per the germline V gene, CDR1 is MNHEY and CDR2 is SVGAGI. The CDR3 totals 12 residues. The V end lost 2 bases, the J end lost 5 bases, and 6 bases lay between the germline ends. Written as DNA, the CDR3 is TGTGCCAGCAGTTACGGTGGGACTGAAGCTTTCTTT. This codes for CASSYGGTEAFF.

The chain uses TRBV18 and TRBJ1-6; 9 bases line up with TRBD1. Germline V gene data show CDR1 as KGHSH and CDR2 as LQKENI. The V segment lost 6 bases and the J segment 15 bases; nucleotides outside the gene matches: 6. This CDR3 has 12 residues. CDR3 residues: CASSRDRENLHF. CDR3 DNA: TGTGCCAGCTCTCGGGACAGGGAAAACCTCCACTTT.

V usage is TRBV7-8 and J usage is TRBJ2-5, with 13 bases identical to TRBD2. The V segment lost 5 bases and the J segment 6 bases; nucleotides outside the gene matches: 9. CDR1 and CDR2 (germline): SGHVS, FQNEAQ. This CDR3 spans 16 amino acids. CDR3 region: CASSEITSGGDKTQYF. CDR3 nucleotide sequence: TGTGCCAGCAGCGAAATTACTAGCGGGGGGGACAAGACCCAGTACTTC. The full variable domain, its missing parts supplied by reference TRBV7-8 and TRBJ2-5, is GAGVSQSPRYKVAKRGQDVALRCDPISGHVSLFWYQQALGQGPEFLTYFQNEAQLDKSGLPSDRFFAERPEGSVSTLKIQRTQQEDSAVYLCASSEITSGGDKTQYFGPGTRLLVL.

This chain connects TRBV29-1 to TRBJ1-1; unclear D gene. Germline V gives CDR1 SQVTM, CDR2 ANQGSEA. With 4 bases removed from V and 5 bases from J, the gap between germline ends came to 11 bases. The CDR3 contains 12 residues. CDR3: CSVVWGGTEAFF. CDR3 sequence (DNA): TGCAGCGTTGTATGGGGTGGAACTGAAGCTTTCTTT. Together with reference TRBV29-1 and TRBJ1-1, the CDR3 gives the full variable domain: SAVISQKPSRDICQRGTSLTIQCQVDSQVTMMFWYRQQPGQSLTLIATANQGSEATYESGFVIDKFPISRPNLTFSTLTVSNMSPEDSSIYLCSVVWGGTEAFFGQGTRLTVV.

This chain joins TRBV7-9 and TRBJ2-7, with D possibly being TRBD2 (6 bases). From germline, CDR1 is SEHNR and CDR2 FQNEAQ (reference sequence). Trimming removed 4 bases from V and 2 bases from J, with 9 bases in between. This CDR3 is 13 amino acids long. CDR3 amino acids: CASSSGLTYEQYF. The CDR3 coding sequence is TGTGCCAGCAGCTCGGGACTCACCTACGAGCAGTACTTC.

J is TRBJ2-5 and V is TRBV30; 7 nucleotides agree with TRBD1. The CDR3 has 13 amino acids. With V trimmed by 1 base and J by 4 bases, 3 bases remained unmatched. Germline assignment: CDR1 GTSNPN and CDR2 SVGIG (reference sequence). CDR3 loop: CAWSGGGGETQYF. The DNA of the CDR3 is TGTGCCTGGAGTGGAGGGGGCGGAGAGACCCAGTACTTC.

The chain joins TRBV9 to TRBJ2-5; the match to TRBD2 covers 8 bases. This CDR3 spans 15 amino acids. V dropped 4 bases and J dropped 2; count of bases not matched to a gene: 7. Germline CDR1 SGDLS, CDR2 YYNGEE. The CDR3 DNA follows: TGTGCCAGCAGCACCGGCGGGGGGTCTCAAGAGACCCAGTACTTC. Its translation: CASSTGGGSQETQYF.

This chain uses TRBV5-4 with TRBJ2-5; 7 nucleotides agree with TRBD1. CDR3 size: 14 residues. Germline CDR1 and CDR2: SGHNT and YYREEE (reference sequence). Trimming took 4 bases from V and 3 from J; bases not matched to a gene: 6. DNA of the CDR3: TGTGCCAGCAGCCCTACCGGGACAGAAGAGACCCAGTACTTC. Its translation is CASSPTGTEETQYF.

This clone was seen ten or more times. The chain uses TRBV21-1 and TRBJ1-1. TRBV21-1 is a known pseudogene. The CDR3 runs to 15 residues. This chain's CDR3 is CASSNGGRVNTEAFF. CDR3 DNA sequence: TGTGCCAGCAGCAATGGGGGGCGGGTAAACACTGAAGCTTTCTTT.

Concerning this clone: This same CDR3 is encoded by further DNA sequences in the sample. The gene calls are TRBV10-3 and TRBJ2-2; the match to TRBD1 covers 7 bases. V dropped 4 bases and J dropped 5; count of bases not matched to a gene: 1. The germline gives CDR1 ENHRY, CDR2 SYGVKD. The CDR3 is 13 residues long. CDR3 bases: TGTGCCATCAGTGGACAGGGTACCGGGGAGCTGTTTTTT. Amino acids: CAISGQGTGELFF.

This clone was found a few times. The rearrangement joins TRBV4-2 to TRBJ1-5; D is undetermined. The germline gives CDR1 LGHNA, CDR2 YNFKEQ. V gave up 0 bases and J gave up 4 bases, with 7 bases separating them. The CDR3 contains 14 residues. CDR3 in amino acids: CASSQDRWNQPQHF. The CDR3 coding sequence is TGTGCCAGCAGCCAAGACAGGTGGAATCAGCCCCAGCATTTT.